The sequence of this T cell receptor beta chain was determined in a study of blood T cell repertoires in COVID-19. Study details: Researchers got acute and convalescent COVID-19 samples from the United States, Italy and Spain.

Germline CDR1 is LNHDA and CDR2 is SQIVND (reference sequence). Trimming left V 6 bases short and J 3 bases short, with 12 bases between. The CDR3 covers 14 residues. TCRdb's table, derived via immunoSEQ multiplex PCR, lists solely in-frame clones and lacks some. Of roughly 140,000 clones detected, more than 70% appear once; the ten largest clones hold about 10%. The TCR originated in a man aged 45 to 65 with active or convalescent COVID-19. J is TRBJ2-1 and V is TRBV19; TRBD1 might be the D (6 bases). Sequenced sample: peripheral blood. The CDR3 nucleotides read TGTGCCAGTAGGGACCAGGGGCGCTACAATGAGCAGTTCTTC. This translates into CASRDQGRYNEQFF.